Below, 21 T cell receptor beta chains from the same sample are listed, as sequenced in a study of T cells after yellow fever vaccination. TCRdb itself ran the 5' RACE reads through MiXCR, one entry per CDR3 protein. The sample carries 450,000 to 650,000 distinct CDR3 sequences, 21% recorded once. Sample: PBMCs, taken about 20 days after the first yellow fever vaccination. The receptors originated from a young man who received the YFV17D yellow fever vaccine.

This clonotype was recorded a few times. V and J are TRBV5-1 and TRBJ2-1, with D possibly TRBD1 on 5 matching bases. The CDR3 spans 14 residues. CDR1 is SGHRS, CDR2 YFSETQ, per germline. Trimming left V 4 bases short and J 4 bases short, with 12 bases between. This chain's CDR3 is CASSPGGAYNEQFF. The CDR3, as DNA: TGCGCCAGCAGCCCGGGTGGGGCTTACAATGAGCAGTTCTTC.

The CDR3 loop is CASSLHRETQYF. The CDR3 region has the DNA TGTGCCAGCAGCTTACATCGGGAGACCCAGTACTTC. The chain recombines TRBV11-2 with TRBJ2-5; D uncertain. CDR3 length: 12 residues. Trimming shortened V by 2 bases and J by 5 bases, and 6 bases separated the two germline ends. CDR1 is SGHAT, CDR2 FQNNGV, per germline.

The CDR3 sequence: CASSPTGPTNEKLFF. CDR3 coding DNA: TGCGCCAGCAGTCCTACGGGGCCAACTAATGAAAAACTGTTTTTT. The chain couples TRBV5-1 to TRBJ1-4, with TRBD1 as a possible D gene (5 bases). Germline CDR1 and CDR2: SGHRS and YFSETQ. Trimming cost V 5 bases and J 0 bases, with 11 bases left between them. There are 15 residues in the CDR3.

The rearrangement uses TRBV19 and TRBJ2-5; D is possibly TRBD2 (6 bases). Trimming removed 5 bases from V and 5 bases from J, with 18 bases in between. This CDR3 spans 15 amino acids. Germline assignment: CDR1 LNHDA and CDR2 SQIVND (reference sequence). The CDR3: CASSYRGALGETQYF. The CDR3, as DNA: TGTGCCAGTAGTTATCGCGGGGCCTTGGGGGAGACCCAGTACTTC.

The genes are TRBV5-1 and TRBJ1-4; unclear D gene. Trimming left V 0 bases short and J 2 bases short, with 11 bases between. Germline CDR1 reads SGHRS; CDR2 reads YFSETQ. CDR3 length: 16 residues. The CDR3 reads CASSLEAATTNEKLFF. The DNA of the CDR3 is TGCGCCAGCAGCTTGGAGGCGGCGACTACTAATGAAAAACTGTTTTTT.

This clonotype showed up just a few times. This chain connects TRBV9 to TRBJ2-3; TRBD2 is a possible D gene (5 bases). Germline CDR1 and CDR2: SGDLS and YYNGEE. Trimming stripped 0 bases from V and 2 bases from J, with 7 bases between. The CDR3 totals 14 residues. CDR3 region: CASSVARDTDTQYF. CDR3 bases: TGTGCCAGCAGCGTAGCCCGGGACACAGATACGCAGTATTTT.

The chain is built from TRBV6-2 or TRBV6-3 and TRBJ2-3, with D maybe TRBD1 (6 bases). Trimming left V 6 bases short and J 6 bases short, with 13 bases between. The CDR3 sequence is 13 residues long. The germline CDR1 and CDR2 sequences are MNHEY and SVGEGT. The CDR3 DNA follows: TGTGCCAGCAGGTCGGCAGACAGGGATACGCAGTATTTT. It codes for CASRSADRDTQYF.

This chain uses TRBV7-8 with TRBJ2-5; D is unclear. V gave up 5 bases and J gave up 5 bases, with 12 bases separating them. CDR1 is SGHVS and CDR2 is FQNEAQ in the germline V gene. This CDR3 comprises 13 residues. The CDR3: CASSAGQAETQYF. For the CDR3, the DNA is TGTGCCAGCAGCGCCGGGCAGGCGGAGACCCAGTACTTC.

A few counts support this clonotype. This chain connects TRBV7-8 to TRBJ2-3, with TRBD2 matching over 7 bases. This CDR3 has 15 amino acids. Germline V gene lookup returns CDR1 SGHVS and CDR2 FQNEAQ. V trimming: 7 bases; J trimming: 3 bases; junction bases outside the gene matches: 10. The DNA of the CDR3 is TGTGCCAGCACCCTCGGGCGCGGGGGAACAGATACGCAGTATTTT. Amino acid sequence: CASTLGRGGTDTQYF.

The CDR3 bases are TGTGCCAGCAGTTACTCGGTGGCTTCTGGAAACACCATATATTTT. This encodes CASSYSVASGNTIYF. This rearrangement joins TRBV6-5 to TRBJ1-3; no reliable D call. Germline V CDR1 and CDR2: MNHEY, SVGAGI. The CDR3 spans 15 residues. V dropped 0 bases and J dropped 1 base, with 7 bases sitting between them.

This clonotype was seen only a few times. V is TRBV4-1 and J is TRBJ2-3; TRBD2 aligns across 7 bases. The junction had 11 bases not matched to a gene; V was cut back by 2 bases and J by 6 bases. Germline V gene data show CDR1 as MGHRA and CDR2 as YSYEKL. This CDR3 contains 16 residues. The DNA for the CDR3 is TGCGCCAGCAGCCAAACCCCCCTGGGGGGGTCGGATACGCAGTATTTT. Translated, it gives CASSQTPLGGSDTQYF.

The chain uses TRBV6-1 and TRBJ2-4; D is perhaps TRBD2 (5 bases). The CDR3 is 14 amino acids. The V gene lost 7 bases and the J gene lost 6 bases, with 16 bases spanning the gap. Germline CDR1 is MNHNS and CDR2 is SASEGT. The CDR3 coding sequence is TGTGCCAGCATCAACTCCGGGATACTAAACATTCAGTACTTC. As protein: CASINSGILNIQYF.

The rearrangement joins TRBV19 to TRBJ1-5; D not certain. Germline V gene sequence: CDR1 LNHDA, CDR2 SQIVND (reference sequence). The CDR3 is 15 amino acids. The V end lost 7 bases, the J end lost 2 bases, and 15 bases lay between the germline ends. The CDR3 spells CASTPYPGGNQPQHF. The CDR3 bases are TGTGCCAGTACCCCCTATCCTGGGGGCAATCAGCCCCAGCATTTT. The full variable domain, in which reference TRBV19 and TRBJ1-5 provide the parts outside the CDR3, is DGGITQSPKYLFRKEGQNVTLSCEQNLNHDAMYWYRQDPGQGLRLIYYSQIVNDFQKGDIAEGYSVSREKKESFPLTVTSAQKNPTAFYLCASTPYPGGNQPQHFGDGTRLSIL.

V gene TRBV4-3 combines with J gene TRBJ2-2; D is possibly TRBD2 (7 bases). Germline V gene data show CDR1 as LGHNA and CDR2 as YSLEER. The CDR3 has 17 residues. Trimming stripped 3 bases from V and 2 bases from J, with 16 bases between. The CDR3 reads CASSHSRGGLNTGELFF. CDR3 nucleotides: TGCGCCAGCAGCCATTCGAGGGGGGGCTTAAACACCGGGGAGCTGTTTTTT.

V and J are TRBV20-1 and TRBJ2-7, with D unclear. The V gene lost 0 bases and the J gene lost 4 bases, with 10 bases spanning the gap. Germline assignment: CDR1 DFQATT and CDR2 SNEGSKA (reference sequence). CDR3 length: 13 residues. In nucleotides, the CDR3 is TGCAGTGCTAGAGATGTCCTTACGTACGAGCAGTACGTC. It translates to CSARDVLTYEQYV.

This clonotype was counted many times. This rearrangement joins TRBV29-1 to TRBJ2-7, with D maybe TRBD1 (6 bases). The CDR3 covers 13 residues. The V and J ends lost 7 bases and 4 bases respectively, with 17 bases between them. The germline CDR1 and CDR2 sequences are SQVTM and ANQGSEA. The CDR3 sequence is CSAEVGRGYEQYF. The CDR3 DNA sequence: TGCAGCGCAGAGGTCGGCAGGGGTTACGAGCAGTACTTC.

The chain joins TRBV7-3 to TRBJ2-3, with 9 bases that match TRBD2. Trimming cost V 4 bases and J 5 bases; bases outside gene matches: 10. Germline V lookup: CDR1 SGHTA, CDR2 FQGTGA. This CDR3 is built from 16 residues. CDR3 sequence reads: CASSYRGGGAKDTQYF. As DNA, the CDR3 is TGTGCCAGCAGCTACAGGGGCGGGGGGGCCAAAGATACGCAGTATTTT.

This clonotype was observed a handful of times. The gene calls are TRBV21-1 and TRBJ2-6; whether TRBD1, the table's D call, matches the DNA was not checked. TRBV21-1 is marked as a pseudogene. The CDR3 is 23 residues long. CDR3 sequence (DNA): TGTGCCAGCAGCAAAGTTAGCCCCTTTAACGGACAGGGGGCCATCTCTGGGGCCAACGTCCTGACTTTC. It is translated as CASSKVSPFNGQGAISGANVLTF.

V gene TRBV13 combines with J gene TRBJ2-3; D unresolved. This CDR3 is built from 12 residues. From germline, CDR1 is PRHDT and CDR2 FYEKMQ (reference sequence). The germline V and J ends were trimmed by 1 base and 8 bases, with 7 bases remaining between them. The CDR3 loop reads CASSLALSTQYF. The CDR3 DNA sequence: TGTGCCAGCAGCTTAGCGCTGAGTACGCAGTATTTT.

V and J are TRBV12-3 or TRBV12-4 and TRBJ1-5; D unclear. This CDR3 spans 12 amino acids. The V end lost 4 bases, the J end lost 6 bases, and 7 bases lay between the germline ends. CDR3 nucleotide sequence: TGTGCCAGCAGTTCGGGTCCTCAGCCCCAGCATTTT. Its protein product is CASSSGPQPQHF.

The chain links TRBV7-2 to TRBJ2-1, with D perhaps being TRBD1 or TRBD2 (6 bases each). Germline V CDR1 and CDR2: SGHTA, FQGNSA. The CDR3 has 15 amino acids. V was pared by 6 bases and J by 2 bases, with 14 bases between. The CDR3 bases are TGTGCCAGCAGGGAAGTGGGGGGCCCCTACAATGAGCAGTTCTTC. It is translated as CASREVGGPYNEQFF.